This record looks at one T cell receptor (beta chain) sequence and its context. The data stem from a study of radiotherapy plus CTLA-4 blockade in lung cancer. Only in-frame clones appear in the TCRdb table, and some are missing; sequencing was by immunoSEQ multiplex PCR. Of some 41,000 clones listed, roughly 64% are singletons. Germline V gene data show CDR1 as MNHEY and CDR2 as SVGAGI. The V and J ends lost 6 bases and 1 base respectively, with 10 bases between them. The CDR3 runs to 14 residues. The chain carries TRBV6-5 and TRBJ2-1, with D possibly matching TRBD1 (5 bases). The clonotype originates from a human donor with non-small cell lung cancer who had a partial response to radiotherapy plus ipilimumab. Sample: peripheral blood, taken from a patient treated with radiotherapy plus ipilimumab. CDR3 nucleotide sequence: TGTGCCAGCAGCATCAGGGAATCCTACAATGAGCAGTTCTTC. Translated: CASSIRESYNEQFF.